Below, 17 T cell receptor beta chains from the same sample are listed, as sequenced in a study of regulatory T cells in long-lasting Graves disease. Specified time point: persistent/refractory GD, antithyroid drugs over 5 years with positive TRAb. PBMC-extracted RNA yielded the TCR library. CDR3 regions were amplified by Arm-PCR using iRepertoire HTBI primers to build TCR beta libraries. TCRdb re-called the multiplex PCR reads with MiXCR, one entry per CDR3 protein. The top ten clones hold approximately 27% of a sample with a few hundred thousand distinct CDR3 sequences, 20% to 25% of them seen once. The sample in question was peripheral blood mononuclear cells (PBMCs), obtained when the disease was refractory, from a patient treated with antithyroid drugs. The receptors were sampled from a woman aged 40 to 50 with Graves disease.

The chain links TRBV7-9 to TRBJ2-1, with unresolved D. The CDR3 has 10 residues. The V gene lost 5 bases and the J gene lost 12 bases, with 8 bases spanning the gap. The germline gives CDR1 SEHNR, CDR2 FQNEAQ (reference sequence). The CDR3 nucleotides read TGTGCCAGCAGCCTAGTGTGGCAGTTCTTC. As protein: CASSLVWQFF.

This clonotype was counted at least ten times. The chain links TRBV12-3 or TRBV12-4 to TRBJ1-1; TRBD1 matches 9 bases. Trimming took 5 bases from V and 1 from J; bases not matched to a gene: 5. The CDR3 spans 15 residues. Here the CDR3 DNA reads TGTGCCAGCAGTCCCACAGGGGGCGCGAACACTGAAGCTTTCTTT. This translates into CASSPTGGANTEAFF.

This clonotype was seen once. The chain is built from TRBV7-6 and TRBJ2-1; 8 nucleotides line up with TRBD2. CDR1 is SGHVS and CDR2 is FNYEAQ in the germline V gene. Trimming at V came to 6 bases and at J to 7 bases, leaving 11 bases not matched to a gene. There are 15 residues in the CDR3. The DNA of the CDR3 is TGTGCCAGCAGTTCCACTAGCGGATATCTAAATGAGCAGTTCTTC. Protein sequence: CASSSTSGYLNEQFF.

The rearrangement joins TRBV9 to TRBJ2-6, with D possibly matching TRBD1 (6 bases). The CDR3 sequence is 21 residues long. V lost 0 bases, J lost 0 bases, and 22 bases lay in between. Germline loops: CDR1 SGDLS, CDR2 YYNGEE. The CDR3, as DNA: TGTGCCAGCAGCGTAGAGGGCCCCGGACAGAAGATAGCCTCTGGGGCCAACGTCCTGACTTTC. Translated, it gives CASSVEGPGQKIASGANVLTF.

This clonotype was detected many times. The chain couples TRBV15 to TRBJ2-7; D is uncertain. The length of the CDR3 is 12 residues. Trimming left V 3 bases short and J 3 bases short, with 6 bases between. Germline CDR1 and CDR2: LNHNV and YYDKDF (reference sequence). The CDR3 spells CATSSQGYEQYF. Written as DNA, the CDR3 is TGTGCCACCAGCAGTCAAGGCTACGAGCAGTACTTC. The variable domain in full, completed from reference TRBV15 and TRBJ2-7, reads DAMVIQNPRYQVTQFGKPVTLSCSQTLNHNVMYWYQQKSSQAPKLLFHYYDKDFNNEADTPDNFQSRRPNTSFCFLDIRSPGLGDTAMYLCATSSQGYEQYFGPGTRLTVT.

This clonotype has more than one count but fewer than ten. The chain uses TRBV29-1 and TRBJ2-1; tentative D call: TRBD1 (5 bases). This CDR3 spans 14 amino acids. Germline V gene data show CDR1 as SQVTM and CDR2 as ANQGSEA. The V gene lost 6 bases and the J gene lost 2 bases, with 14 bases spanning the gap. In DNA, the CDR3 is TGCAGCGTGACGGTCAGGGCGGCCTACAATGAGCAGTTCTTC. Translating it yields CSVTVRAAYNEQFF.

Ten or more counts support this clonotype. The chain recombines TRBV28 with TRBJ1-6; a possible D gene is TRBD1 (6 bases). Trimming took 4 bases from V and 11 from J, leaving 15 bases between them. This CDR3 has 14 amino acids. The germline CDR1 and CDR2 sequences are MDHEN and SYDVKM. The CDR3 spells CASSSPRQEAPLHF. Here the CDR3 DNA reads TGTGCCAGCAGTTCTCCCCGACAGGAAGCACCCCTCCACTTT.

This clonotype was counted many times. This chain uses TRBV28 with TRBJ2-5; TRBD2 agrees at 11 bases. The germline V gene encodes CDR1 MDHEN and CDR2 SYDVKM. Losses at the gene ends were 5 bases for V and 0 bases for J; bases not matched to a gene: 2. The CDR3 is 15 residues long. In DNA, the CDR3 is TGTGCCAGCAGTCCGGGACTAGCGGACCAAGAGACCCAGTACTTC. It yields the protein CASSPGLADQETQYF.

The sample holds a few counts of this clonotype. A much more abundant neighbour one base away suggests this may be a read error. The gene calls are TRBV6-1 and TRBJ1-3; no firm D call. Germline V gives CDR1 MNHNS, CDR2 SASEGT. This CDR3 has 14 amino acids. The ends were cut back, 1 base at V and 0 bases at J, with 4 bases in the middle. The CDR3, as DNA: TGTGCCAGCAGTGAAGTTATCTCTGGAAACACCATATATTTT. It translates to CASSEVISGNTIYF.

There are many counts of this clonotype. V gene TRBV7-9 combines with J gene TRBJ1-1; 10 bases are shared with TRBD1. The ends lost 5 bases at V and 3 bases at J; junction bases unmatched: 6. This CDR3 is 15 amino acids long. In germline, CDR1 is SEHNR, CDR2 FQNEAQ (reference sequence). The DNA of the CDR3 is TGTGCCAGCAGCCCCGGACAGGGGGGGTACACTGAAGCTTTCTTT. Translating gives CASSPGQGGYTEAFF.

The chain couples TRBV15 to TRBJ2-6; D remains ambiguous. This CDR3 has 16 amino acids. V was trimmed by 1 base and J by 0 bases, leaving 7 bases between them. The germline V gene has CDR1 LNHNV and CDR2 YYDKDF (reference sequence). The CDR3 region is CATSRGHPSGANVLTF. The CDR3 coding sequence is TGTGCCACCAGCAGAGGACACCCCTCTGGGGCCAACGTCCTGACTTTC. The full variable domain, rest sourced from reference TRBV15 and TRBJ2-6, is DAMVIQNPRYQVTQFGKPVTLSCSQTLNHNVMYWYQQKSSQAPKLLFHYYDKDFNNEADTPDNFQSRRPNTSFCFLDIRSPGLGDTAMYLCATSRGHPSGANVLTFGAGSRLTVL.

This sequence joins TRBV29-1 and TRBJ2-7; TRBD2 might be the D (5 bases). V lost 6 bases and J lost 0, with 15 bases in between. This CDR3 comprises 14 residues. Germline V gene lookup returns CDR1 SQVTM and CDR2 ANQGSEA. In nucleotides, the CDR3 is TGCAGCGTGGAGGAAAGCGCATTCTCCTACGAGCAGTACTTC. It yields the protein CSVEESAFSYEQYF.

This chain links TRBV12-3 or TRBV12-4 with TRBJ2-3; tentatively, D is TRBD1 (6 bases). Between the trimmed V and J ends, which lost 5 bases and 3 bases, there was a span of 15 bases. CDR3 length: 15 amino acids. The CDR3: CASSDGQTVTDTQYF. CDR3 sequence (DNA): TGTGCCAGCAGTGACGGACAGACGGTTACAGATACGCAGTATTTT.

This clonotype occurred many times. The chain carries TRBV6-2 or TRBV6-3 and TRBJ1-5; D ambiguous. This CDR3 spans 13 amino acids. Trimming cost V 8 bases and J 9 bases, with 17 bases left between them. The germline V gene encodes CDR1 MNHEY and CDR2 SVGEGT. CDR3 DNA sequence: TGTGCCAGCCAAGACACCGGTGATCGGCCCCAGCATTTT. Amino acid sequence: CASQDTGDRPQHF.

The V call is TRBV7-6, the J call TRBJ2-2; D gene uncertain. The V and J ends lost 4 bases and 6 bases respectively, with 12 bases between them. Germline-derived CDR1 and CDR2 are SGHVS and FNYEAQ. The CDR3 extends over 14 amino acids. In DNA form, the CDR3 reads TGTGCCAGCAGCTCCCCAAGAAACCCCGGGGAGCTGTTTTTT. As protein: CASSSPRNPGELFF.

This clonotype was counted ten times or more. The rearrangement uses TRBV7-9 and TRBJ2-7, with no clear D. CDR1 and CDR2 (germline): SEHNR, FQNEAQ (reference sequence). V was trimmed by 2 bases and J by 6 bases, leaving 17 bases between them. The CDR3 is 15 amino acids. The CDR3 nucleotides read TGTGCCAGCAGCTTACTTGGTTCTGGGGATCTCGAGCAGTACTTC. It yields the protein CASSLLGSGDLEQYF.

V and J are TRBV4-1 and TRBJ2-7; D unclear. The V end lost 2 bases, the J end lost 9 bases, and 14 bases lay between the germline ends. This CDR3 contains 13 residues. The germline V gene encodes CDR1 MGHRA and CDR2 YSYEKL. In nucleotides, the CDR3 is TGCGCCAGCAGCCAATTCCCTCCTAGAGGGCAGTACTTC. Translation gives CASSQFPPRGQYF.